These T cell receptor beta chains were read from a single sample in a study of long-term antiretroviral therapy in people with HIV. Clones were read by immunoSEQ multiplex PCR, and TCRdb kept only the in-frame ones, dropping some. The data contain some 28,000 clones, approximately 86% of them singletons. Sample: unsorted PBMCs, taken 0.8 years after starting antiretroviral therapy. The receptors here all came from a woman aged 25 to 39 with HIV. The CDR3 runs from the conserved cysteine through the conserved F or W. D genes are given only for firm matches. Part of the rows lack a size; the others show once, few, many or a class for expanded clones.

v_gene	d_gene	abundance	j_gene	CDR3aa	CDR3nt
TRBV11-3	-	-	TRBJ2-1	CASSLGDRGERGTYNEQFF	TGTGCCAGCAGCTTGGGAGACAGGGGCGAGCGGGGGACCTACAATGAGCAGTTCTTC
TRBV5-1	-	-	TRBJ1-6	CASSLEQVDNSPLHF	TGCGCCAGCAGCTTGGAGCAGGTCGATAATTCACCCCTCCACTTT
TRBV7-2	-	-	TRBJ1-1	CASSYPVSPRGFF	TGTGCCAGCAGCTATCCTGTCTCTCCCCGGGGCTTCTTT
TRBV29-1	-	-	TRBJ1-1	CSVEVSGGGAFF	TGCAGCGTTGAAGTATCAGGTGGGGGGGCTTTCTTT
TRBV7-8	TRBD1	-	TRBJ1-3	CASSAYTGGAGGNTIYF	TGTGCCAGCAGCGCTTACACAGGGGGCGCGGGAGGAAACACCATATATTTT
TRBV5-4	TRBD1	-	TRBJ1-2	CASSYDRADGGYTF	TGTGCCAGCAGCTACGACAGGGCCGATGGGGGCTACACCTTC
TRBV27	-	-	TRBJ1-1	CASSLFGLGRMNTEAFF	TGTGCCAGCAGTTTATTCGGCCTGGGACGGATGAACACTGAAGCTTTCTTT
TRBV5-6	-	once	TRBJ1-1	CASSLIASNTEAFF	TGTGCCAGCAGCTTGATAGCTTCGAACACTGAAGCTTTCTTT
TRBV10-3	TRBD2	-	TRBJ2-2	CAISLGGGTGELFF	TGTGCCATCAGTCTGGGCGGGGGTACCGGGGAGCTGTTTTTT
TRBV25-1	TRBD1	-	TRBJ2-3	CASSELRGTGPTDTQYF	TGTGCCAGCAGTGAATTGCGTGGGACAGGGCCTACAGATACGCAGTATTTT
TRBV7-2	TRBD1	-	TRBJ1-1	CASSLDRATEAFF	TGTGCCAGCAGCCTAGACAGGGCGACTGAAGCTTTCTTT
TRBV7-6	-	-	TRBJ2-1	CASSLERSSYNEQFF	TGTGCCAGCAGCTTAGAACGGAGCTCCTACAATGAGCAGTTCTTC
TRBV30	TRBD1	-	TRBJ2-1	CAWSEATGGNEQFF	TGTGCCTGGAGCGAGGCTACAGGGGGCAATGAGCAGTTCTTC